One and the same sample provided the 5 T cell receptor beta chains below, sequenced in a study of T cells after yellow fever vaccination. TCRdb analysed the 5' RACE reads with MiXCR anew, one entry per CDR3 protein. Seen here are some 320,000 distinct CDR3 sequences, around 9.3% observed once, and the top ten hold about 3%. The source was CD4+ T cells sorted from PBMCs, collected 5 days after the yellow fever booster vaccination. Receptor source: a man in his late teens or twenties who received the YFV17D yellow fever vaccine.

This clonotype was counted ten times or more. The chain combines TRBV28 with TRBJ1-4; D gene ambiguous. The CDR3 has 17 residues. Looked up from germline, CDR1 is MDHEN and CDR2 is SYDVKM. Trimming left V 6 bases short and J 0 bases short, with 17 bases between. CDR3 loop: CASSPRAGSATNEKLFF. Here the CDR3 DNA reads TGTGCCAGCAGCCCGAGGGCGGGTTCAGCAACTAATGAAAAACTGTTTTTT.

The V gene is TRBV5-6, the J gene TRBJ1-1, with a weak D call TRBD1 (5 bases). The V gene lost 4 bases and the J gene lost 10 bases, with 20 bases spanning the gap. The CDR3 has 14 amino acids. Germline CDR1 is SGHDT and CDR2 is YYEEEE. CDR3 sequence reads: CASSRVGSFQGAFF. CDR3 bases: TGTGCCAGCAGCAGAGTAGGGAGTTTCCAGGGAGCTTTCTTT.

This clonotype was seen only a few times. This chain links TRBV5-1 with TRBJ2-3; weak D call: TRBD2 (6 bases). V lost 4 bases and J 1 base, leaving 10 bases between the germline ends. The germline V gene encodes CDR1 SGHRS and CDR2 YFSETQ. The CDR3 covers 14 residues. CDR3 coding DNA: TGCGCCAGCAGCCTCGGGACTCGCACAGATACGCAGTATTTT. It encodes CASSLGTRTDTQYF.

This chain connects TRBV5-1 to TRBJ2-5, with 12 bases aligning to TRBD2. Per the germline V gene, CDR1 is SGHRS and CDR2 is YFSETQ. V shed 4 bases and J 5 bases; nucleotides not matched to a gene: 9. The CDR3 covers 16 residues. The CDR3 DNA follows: TGCGCCAGCAGCATTCGAGGTCTAGCGGGGGGGGAGACCCAGTACTTC. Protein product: CASSIRGLAGGETQYF.

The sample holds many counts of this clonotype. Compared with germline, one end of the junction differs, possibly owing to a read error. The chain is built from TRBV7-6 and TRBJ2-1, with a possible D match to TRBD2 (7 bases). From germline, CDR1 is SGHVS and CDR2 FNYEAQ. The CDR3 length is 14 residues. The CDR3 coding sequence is TGTGCCAGCAGCTTAGAGGGGGGGGTTAGCCCGAATATCTTC. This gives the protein CASSLEGGVSPNIF.